This T cell receptor (beta chain) was found in a study of T cell responses to AZD1222 COVID-19 vaccine. General study findings and limits: In all cases, repertoires were sampled only after the peak T cell response. Vaccine-associated CD4 TCRs spanned spike, dominant at 160-218 and 743-854.

V was cut by 0 bases and J by 4 bases, with 13 bases left in between. Germline V gene data show CDR1 as SGDLS and CDR2 as YYNGEE. This CDR3 region has 16 residues. With respect to this clone: The target antigen is unknown.

Some clones are missing from TCRdb's copy, which holds only in-frame ones; the method was immunoSEQ multiplex PCR. The table has tens of thousands of clones, roughly 90% seen once. The sample consisted of peripheral blood, taken 28 days after the second AZD1222 dose. This TCR was sampled from an adult who received the AZD1222 COVID-19 vaccine. The chain carries TRBV9 and TRBJ2-2, with D unresolved. CDR3 coding DNA: TGTGCCAGCAGCGTAGCTTCGACACTTACCACCGGGGAGCTGTTTTTT. This gives the protein CASSVASTLTTGELFF.